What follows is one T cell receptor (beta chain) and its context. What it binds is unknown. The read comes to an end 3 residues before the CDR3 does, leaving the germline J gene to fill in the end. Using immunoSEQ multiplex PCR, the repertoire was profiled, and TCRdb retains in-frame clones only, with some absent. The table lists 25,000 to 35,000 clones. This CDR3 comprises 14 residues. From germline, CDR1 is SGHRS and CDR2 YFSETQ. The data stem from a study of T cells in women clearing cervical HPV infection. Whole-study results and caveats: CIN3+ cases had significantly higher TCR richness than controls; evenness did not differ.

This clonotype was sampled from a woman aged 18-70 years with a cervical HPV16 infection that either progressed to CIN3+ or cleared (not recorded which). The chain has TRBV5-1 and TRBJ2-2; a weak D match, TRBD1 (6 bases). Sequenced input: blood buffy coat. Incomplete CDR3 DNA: TGCGCCAGCAGCAAGGGGGAGAAAGATTCACCG. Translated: CASSKGEKDSP. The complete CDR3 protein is CASSKGEKDSPLFF.